This T cell receptor beta chain comes out of a study of neurological immune-mediated disorders. This CDR3 comprises 14 residues. CDR1 and CDR2 from the germline V gene are SGHRS and YFSETQ. Trimming pared 5 bases from V and 2 bases from J, leaving 13 bases between. Ten or more counts support this clonotype. What it binds is not known. A read error may be the cause here, since a much bigger clone is one base away. Study findings and constraints: The authors found no clinical or MRI feature associated with the multiple sclerosis repertoire cluster.

The time point denotes: longitudinal time-point 1 (baseline). The cDNA was generated through 5'RACE incorporating 10-nucleotide random UMIs. TCRdb ran MiXCR on the 5' RACE reads and lists one entry per CDR3 protein. The sample has approximately 36,000 distinct CDR3 sequences, more than 3% seen once. The sequence was obtained from a woman aged 55-69 years with multiple sclerosis. The V gene is TRBV5-1, the J gene TRBJ2-5; the D gene is possibly TRBD2 (5 bases). Input material: PBMCs. CDR3 bases: TGCGCCAGCAGACGGGGAAACGGGCAAGAGACCCAGTACTTC. Its translation is CASRRGNGQETQYF. The full variable domain, rest sourced from reference TRBV5-1 and TRBJ2-5, is KAGVTQTPRYLIKTRGQQVTLSCSPISGHRSVSWYQQTPGQGLQFLFEYFSETQRNKGNFPGRFSGRQFSNSRSEMNVSTLELGDSALYLCASRRGNGQETQYFGPGTRLLVL.